This entry lists 16 T cell receptor beta chains sequenced from one sample in a study of PD-1 blockade in mismatch repair-deficient tumors. The table came from immunoSEQ multiplex PCR; TCRdb's copy has only in-frame clones and leaves some out. Of some 97,000 clones listed, 82% are singletons. This sample comprised peripheral blood, obtained about 33 weeks after starting pembrolizumab. These receptors all stem from an adult with mismatch repair-deficient cancer.

This clone was seen a handful of times. CDR3 nucleotides: TGCAGCGTCGAAACAGGGTTGCGGGGCTACACCTTC. This encodes CSVETGLRGYTF. The chain is built from TRBV29-1 and TRBJ1-2, with D perhaps TRBD1 (6 bases). Germline-derived CDR1 and CDR2 are SQVTM and ANQGSEA. The CDR3 contains 12 residues. V shed 6 bases and J shed 8 bases, with 16 bases lying between them.

The gene calls are TRBV19 and TRBJ2-4; D could derive from TRBD1 or TRBD2 (5 bases each). The V end was cut by 9 bases, the J end by 1 base, with 22 bases between. Germline V gene data show CDR1 as LNHDA and CDR2 as SQIVND (reference sequence). The CDR3 contains 17 residues. CDR3 nucleotide sequence: TGTGCCAGCAGAGACAGTCTGGGGGTTAGCGCCAAAAACATTCAGTACTTC. Translation gives CASRDSLGVSAKNIQYF.

The chain links TRBV9 to TRBJ1-3, with D unresolved. The CDR3 runs to 16 residues. CDR1 and CDR2 from the germline V gene are SGDLS and YYNGEE. V shed 0 bases and J shed 4 bases, with 14 bases lying between them. The DNA of the CDR3 is TGTGCCAGCAGCGTAGAGGGAGCAGGTGGAGGAAACACCATATATTTT. Translating gives CASSVEGAGGGNTIYF.

J is TRBJ2-7 and V is TRBV6-5, with D tentatively TRBD1 (6 bases). The V gene's germline CDR1 is MNHEY and CDR2 SVGAGI. The CDR3 consists of 14 residues. Trimming stripped 2 bases from V and 2 bases from J, with 10 bases between. The CDR3: CASSYRGSAYEQYF. The CDR3 nucleotides are TGTGCCAGCAGTTACAGGGGGAGCGCCTACGAGCAGTACTTC.

The chain combines TRBV19 with TRBJ2-7, with 10 bases lining up with TRBD1. Trimming took 6 bases from V and 3 from J; bases not matched to a gene: 5. CDR1 is LNHDA and CDR2 is SQIVND in the germline V gene (reference sequence). The CDR3 is made up of 14 amino acids. CDR3 DNA: TGTGCCAGTAGGGCCGGGACAGGGGACTACGAGCAGTACTTC. Amino acid sequence: CASRAGTGDYEQYF.

The chain couples TRBV5-6 to TRBJ1-5; no clear D gene. Per the germline V gene, CDR1 is SGHDT and CDR2 is YYEEEE. Trimming took off 1 base at V and 6 bases at J, with 8 bases between the two ends. The CDR3 loop spans 13 amino acids. CDR3 sequence (DNA): TGTGCCAGCAGCTTGTGGGCGAGTCAGCCCCAGCATTTT. Residues: CASSLWASQPQHF.

The J gene is TRBJ2-3, the V gene TRBV6-1, with 8 positions matching TRBD1. The germline V gene encodes CDR1 MNHNS and CDR2 SASEGT. V trimming: 5 bases; J trimming: 3 bases; junction bases outside the gene matches: 7. The CDR3 consists of 15 residues. CDR3 in amino acids: CASSPRQGMTDTQYF. The CDR3 bases are TGTGCCAGCAGTCCGAGACAGGGGATGACAGATACGCAGTATTTT.

The chain couples TRBV5-1 to TRBJ1-2; tentatively, D is TRBD1 (6 bases). Germline assignment: CDR1 SGHRS and CDR2 YFSETQ. The CDR3 extends over 13 amino acids. V lost 4 bases and J lost 2, with 9 bases in between. CDR3: CASSTGQNYGYTF. CDR3 nucleotides: TGCGCCAGCAGCACCGGACAGAACTATGGCTACACCTTC.

This chain links TRBV4-2 with TRBJ2-7; D is uncertain. The V and J ends lost 0 bases and 3 bases respectively, with 12 bases between them. The CDR3 spans 15 residues. Germline V gene lookup returns CDR1 LGHNA and CDR2 YNFKEQ. The CDR3 region has the DNA TGTGCCAGCAGCCAAGATTGGAACAGTTTCTACGAGCAGTACTTC. Amino acid sequence: CASSQDWNSFYEQYF.

With regard to this clone: Here the CDR3 omits its conserved ending phenylalanine or tryptophan, so a read error is the likely source. The DNA is omitted, as the CDR3 cannot be located on it reliably, and the CDR3 follows TCRdb's listing. The V call is TRBV21-1, the J call TRBJ1-1; TRBD1 was called by the table and not checked on the DNA. TRBV21-1 is labeled a pseudogene. From its first to its last residue, the CDR3 has 13 amino acids. Here the CDR3 reads CASSNERTGDKPV.

J is TRBJ1-1 and V is TRBV27, with a possible D match to TRBD1 (6 bases). CDR3 length equals 13 residues. Trimming stripped 5 bases from V and 1 base from J, with 8 bases between. Germline values: CDR1 MNHEY, CDR2 SMNVEV (reference sequence). The CDR3 sequence is CASSRTENTEAFF. The CDR3 DNA reads as TGTGCCAGCAGTCGGACAGAGAACACTGAAGCTTTCTTT.

As DNA, the CDR3 is TGCAGCGTTGAAGTTTTAACTGGGTACGAGCAGTACTTC. Translated, it gives CSVEVLTGYEQYF. V usage is TRBV29-1 and J usage is TRBJ2-7, with D hard to call. Germline V gene sequence: CDR1 SQVTM, CDR2 ANQGSEA. The V gene lost 1 base and the J gene lost 4 bases, with 11 bases spanning the gap. The CDR3 has 13 amino acids.

The rearrangement uses TRBV18 and TRBJ2-7; tentatively, D is TRBD2 (6 bases). V was shortened by 5 bases and J by 0 bases, with 11 bases between the two germline ends. Germline-derived CDR1 and CDR2 are KGHSH and LQKENI. The CDR3 is 14 residues long. Here the CDR3 DNA reads TGTGCCAGCTCAGAGCGGGCTTCCTCCTACGAGCAGTACTTC. Protein: CASSERASSYEQYF.

This chain links TRBV27 with TRBJ2-3; D call uncertain. CDR3 length: 11 amino acids. V was clipped by 3 bases and J by 13 bases, with 11 bases between them. Germline CDR1 is MNHEY and CDR2 is SMNVEV (reference sequence). Here the CDR3 reads CASSFGLNEYF. DNA of the CDR3: TGTGCCAGCAGTTTTGGTCTCAACGAGTATTTT.

V usage is TRBV9 and J usage is TRBJ1-1, with 9 positions matching TRBD1. The CDR3 runs 17 residues. CDR1 and CDR2 from the germline V gene are SGDLS and YYNGEE. The J segment lost 1 base and the V segment lost 0 bases, leaving 7 bases of the junction unmatched. In DNA form, the CDR3 reads TGTGCCAGCAGCGTAGGTTTAGGGACAGGGACGAACACTGAAGCTTTCTTT. Its translation: CASSVGLGTGTNTEAFF.

The chain has TRBV7-9 and TRBJ2-5; 10 nucleotides match TRBD2. Germline loops: CDR1 SEHNR, CDR2 FQNEAQ (reference sequence). J was trimmed by 5 bases and V by 4 bases; bases with no gene match: 7. The CDR3 contains 15 residues. Here the CDR3 reads CASSSGTSAVETQYF. CDR3 nucleotides: TGTGCCAGCAGCTCAGGGACTAGCGCGGTGGAGACCCAGTACTTC.